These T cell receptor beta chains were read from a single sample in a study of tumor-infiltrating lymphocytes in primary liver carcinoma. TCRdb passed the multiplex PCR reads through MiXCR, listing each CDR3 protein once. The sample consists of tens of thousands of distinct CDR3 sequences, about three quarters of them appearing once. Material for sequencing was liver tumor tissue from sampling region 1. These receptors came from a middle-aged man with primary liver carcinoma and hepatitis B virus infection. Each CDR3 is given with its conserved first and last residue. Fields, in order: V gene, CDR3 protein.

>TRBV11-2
CTSGLGVFGEGSPLHF
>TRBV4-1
CASSRQWDGGSAYNEQFF
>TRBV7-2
CASSLVGTAIGNTIYF
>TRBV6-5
CASSPGRAGQPQYF
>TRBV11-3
CANNLGADYEQYF
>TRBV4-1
CLSSQDFPPSGEQYF
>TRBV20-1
CSAGLAGGTDTQYF
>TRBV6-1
CASSGQGTDTQYF
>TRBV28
CASSLSGPSYEQYF
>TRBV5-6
CASSLALGQINTKAFF
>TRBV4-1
CASSQGTANQLQHF
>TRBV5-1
CASSAVGIWYPDTQYF
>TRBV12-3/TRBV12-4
CASSFVLYNEQFF
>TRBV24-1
CATSDSQGSEAFF
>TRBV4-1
CASSQKGLAGARALNVQFF